This T cell receptor beta chain was identified in a study of shared clonotypes between healthy human individuals. Only in-frame clones appear in the TCRdb table, and some are missing; sequencing was by immunoSEQ multiplex PCR. The table has hundreds of thousands of clones, about 95% seen once. The naive CD8 fraction comprised CD45RO-negative cells positively selected for CCR7 and excluded terminally differentiated effector memory CD45RA+ cells. With respect to this clone: Antigen specificity is unknown.

Overall study findings and caveats: Lower generation probabilities were found for non-shared clonotypes than for those shared by all four donors. Represented genetic and exposure-history diversity was restricted by having few donors.

Sequencing was carried out using naive CD8+ T cells sorted from blood. This receptor was identified in a woman in her twenties or thirties in good health.

The CDR3 sequence is CASSFGTSGSRCEQYF. CDR3 coding DNA: TGTGCCAGCAGCTTTGGGACTAGCGGGAGTAGGTGCGAGCAGTACTTC. The chain recombines TRBV7-1 with TRBJ2-7; 14 bases match TRBD2. TRBV7-1 is flagged as an ORF with uncertain function. The CDR3 covers 16 residues. V gave up 4 bases and J gave up 6 bases; unmatched junction bases: 8.